This TCR beta chain was captured in a study of spatial heterogeneity in lung cancer. Regarding the study as a whole: Resection saw ubiquitous expanded tumor TCRs appear in blood more than follow-up did.

The time point denotes: sample taken at primary tumor resection. Unsorted samples of tumor, nontumor lung or frozen PBMC had their whole RNA sequenced. Germline CDR1 DFQATT, CDR2 SNEGSKA (reference sequence). CDR3 length equals 18 residues. Unmatched junction bases numbered 11, after V lost 6 bases and J lost 0 bases. Each CDR3 protein is one row after TCRdb ran MiXCR on the 5' RACE reads. The repertoire holds tens of thousands of distinct CDR3 sequences, with about 5.9% as singletons. This clonotype was found many times. Its antigen is currently unknown. The sequenced sample was PBMCs, obtained at surgery. The J gene is TRBJ2-2, the V gene TRBV20-1; 12 bases align to TRBD2. The sequence was obtained from a female donor with early-stage non-small cell lung cancer. CDR3 residues: CSARAAGLAGPNTGELFF. CDR3 bases: TGCAGTGCCCGGGCGGCGGGACTAGCGGGTCCGAACACCGGGGAGCTGTTTTTT.